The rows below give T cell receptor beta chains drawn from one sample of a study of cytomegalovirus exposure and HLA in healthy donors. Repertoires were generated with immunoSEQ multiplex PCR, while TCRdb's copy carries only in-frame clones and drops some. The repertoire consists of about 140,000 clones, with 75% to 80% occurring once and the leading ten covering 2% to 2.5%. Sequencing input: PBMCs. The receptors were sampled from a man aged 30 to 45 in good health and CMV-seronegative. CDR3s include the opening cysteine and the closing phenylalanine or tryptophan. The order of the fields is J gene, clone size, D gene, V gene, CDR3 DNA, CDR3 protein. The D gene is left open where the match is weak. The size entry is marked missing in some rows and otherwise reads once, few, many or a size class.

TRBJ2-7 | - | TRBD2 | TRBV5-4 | TGTGCCAGCAGCTTGCTTAGGACTAGCGGTTCCTACGAGCAGTACTTC | CASSLLRTSGSYEQYF
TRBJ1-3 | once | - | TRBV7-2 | TGTGCCAGCAGTTTCGTACAGGGTGGTGGAAACACCATATATTTT | CASSFVQGGGNTIYF
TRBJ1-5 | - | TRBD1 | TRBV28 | TGTGCCAGCAGTTTATTTTCAGGGGGGAATCAGCCCCAGCATTTT | CASSLFSGGNQPQHF
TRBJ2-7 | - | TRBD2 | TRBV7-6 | TGTGCCAGCAGCCCACGGACTAGCGGGCATGCTTCCTACGAGCAGTACTTC | CASSPRTSGHASYEQYF
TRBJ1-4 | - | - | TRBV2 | TGTGCCAGCAGTGAAGAGGGGGGGGCTAATGAAAAACTGTTTTTT | CASSEEGGANEKLFF
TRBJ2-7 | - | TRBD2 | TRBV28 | TGTGCCAGCAGTCGCGGACTAGCGGGCGAGCAGTACTTC | CASSRGLAGEQYF
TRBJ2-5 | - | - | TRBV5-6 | TGTGCCAGCATCTTCGGGGGAGGAGAGACCCAGTACTTC | CASIFGGGETQYF
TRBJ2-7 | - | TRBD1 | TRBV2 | TGTGCCAGCAGTGAATCTGATAGGACAGGCACCTACGAGCAGTACTTC | CASSESDRTGTYEQYF
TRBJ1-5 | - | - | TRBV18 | TGTGCCAGCTCACCGACAGAAAACAATCAGCCCCAGCATTTT | CASSPTENNQPQHF
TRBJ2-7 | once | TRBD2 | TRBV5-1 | TGCGCCAGCAGCTTGGCACGAACAGCGGGGGATAGCGAGCAGTACTTC | CASSLARTAGDSEQYF